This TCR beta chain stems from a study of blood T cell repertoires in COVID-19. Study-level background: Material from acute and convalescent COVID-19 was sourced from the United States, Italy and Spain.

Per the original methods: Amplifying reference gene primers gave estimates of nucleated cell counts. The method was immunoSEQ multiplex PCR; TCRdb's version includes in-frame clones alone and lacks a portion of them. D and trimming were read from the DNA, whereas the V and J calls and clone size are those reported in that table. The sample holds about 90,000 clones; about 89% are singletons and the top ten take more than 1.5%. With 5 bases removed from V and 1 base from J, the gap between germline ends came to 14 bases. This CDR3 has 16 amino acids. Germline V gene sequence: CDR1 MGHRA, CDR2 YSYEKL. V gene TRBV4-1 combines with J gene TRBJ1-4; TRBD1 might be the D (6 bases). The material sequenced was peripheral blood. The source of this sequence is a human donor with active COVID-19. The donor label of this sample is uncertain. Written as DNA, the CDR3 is TGCGCCAGCAGCTCGACCGAACAGGGAACTAATGAAAAACTGTTTTTT. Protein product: CASSSTEQGTNEKLFF.